Ten or more counts support the clone carrying this T cell receptor beta chain. The antigen is undetermined. Pregnant or lactating patients were excluded, as were those with uncontrolled infection or other autoimmune disease. The source of the PBMCs was 8.5 to 10 ml of fresh peripheral blood. This record belongs to a study of T cells in Graves' hyperthyroidism and ophthalmopathy. Across the study: Peripheral blood sampling occurred at initial diagnosis, before any treatment. General study results and limits: Within blood appeared most thyroid clonotypes that had expanded above 0.001.

It was RNA transcripts that yielded the amplified TCR beta CDR3 regions. Researchers ran a first-round RT-PCR on the TCR CDR3 using the HTBI primer set. TCRdb fed the multiplex PCR reads into MiXCR, producing one record per CDR3 protein. The sample has over 350,000 distinct CDR3 sequences, more than 12% seen once. The V gene end was trimmed by 1 base and the J gene end by 3 bases; junction bases not matched to a gene: 3. Germline V gene lookup returns CDR1 SQVTM and CDR2 ANQGSEA. The CDR3 has 14 amino acids. The rearrangement links TRBV29-1 to TRBJ2-7, with TRBD2 matching over 10 bases. Sample: blood. This clonotype originated in a man aged 50-59 years with Graves' ophthalmopathy. CDR3 sequence: CSVEVPSGSYEQYF. The DNA for the CDR3 is TGCAGCGTTGAAGTACCTAGCGGGAGCTACGAGCAGTACTTC.